This T cell receptor beta chain was sequenced for a study of cytomegalovirus exposure and HLA in healthy donors. Donors were nominally healthy when sampled, though unrecorded immune exposures were likely. It was with 60 Vbeta and 13 Jbeta primers that the PCR ran. Sequencing used immunoSEQ multiplex PCR; TCRdb keeps in-frame clones, though not all of them. The sample records about 190,000 clones, about 90% being singletons. This CDR3 is 11 amino acids long. Per germline, CDR1 PRHDT and CDR2 FYEKMQ (reference sequence). Comments on this clone: What it recognizes is unknown. Relative to the germline gene, one junction end is altered; a read error may explain this.

Notes on the study in general: Per a prior analysis, the majority of TCR beta V segments were productive roughly 90% or roughly 30% of the time. The only immune exposure information that was available was CMV serostatus.

The TCR originated in a man under 40 in good health and CMV-seronegative. What was sequenced was PBMCs. V usage is TRBV13 and J usage is TRBJ2-7; D unclear. The CDR3 loop is CASSLGLDQAF. For the CDR3, the DNA is TGTGCCAGCAGCTTAGGCCTTGACCAGGCTTTC.